This TCR beta chain originates from a study of radiotherapy plus CTLA-4 blockade in lung cancer. Sequenced by immunoSEQ multiplex PCR; TCRdb stores in-frame clones only, minus some. The table includes more than 90,000 clones, roughly four fifths detected once. This clone was counted a single time. Germline V gene sequence: CDR1 KGHSH, CDR2 LQKENI. The CDR3 loop spans 15 amino acids. V dropped 2 bases and J dropped 1 base, with 11 bases sitting between them. The sequencing here drew on peripheral blood, taken from a patient treated with radiotherapy plus ipilimumab. The chain uses TRBV18 and TRBJ2-5; D may be TRBD2 (6 bases). This TCR was recovered from a human donor with non-small cell lung cancer that progressed on radiotherapy plus ipilimumab. Some clones in this sample may be carry-over from other donors' samples. CDR3 sequence reads: CASSPGVAVQETQYF. The CDR3, as DNA: TGTGCCAGCTCACCAGGGGTAGCGGTCCAAGAGACCCAGTACTTC.